One sample yielded the 8 T cell receptor beta chains listed below, sequenced in a study of vaccination and CD4 T cells after COVID-19. Time point defined: late sampling 161 to 241 days after vaccination in a few convalescent patients. A single record per CDR3 protein comes from TCRdb applying MiXCR to the PCR reads. In the table there are 30,000 to 40,000 distinct CDR3 sequences, under 45% of which are singletons. Sequencing used CD4+ T cells from blood, obtained about 7 months after SARS-CoV-2 vaccination. Receptor source: a human donor who had recovered from COVID-19.

This chain uses TRBV19 with TRBJ2-3; D not resolved. The germline CDR1 and CDR2 sequences are LNHDA and SQIVND (reference sequence). This CDR3 spans 13 amino acids. V shed 5 bases and J shed 6 bases, with 12 bases lying between them. The CDR3 nucleotides are TGTGCCAGTAGTCCCCAGGACGGGGATACGCAGTATTTT. Its protein is CASSPQDGDTQYF.

The chain has TRBV28 and TRBJ2-5; 8 nucleotides align to TRBD1. Per the germline V gene, CDR1 is MDHEN and CDR2 is SYDVKM. This CDR3 is built from 13 residues. V lost 4 bases, J lost 10 bases, and 8 bases stayed unmatched. The CDR3 sequence is CASSSPGTGNQYF. DNA of the CDR3: TGTGCCAGCAGTTCCCCCGGGACAGGCAACCAGTACTTC.

This chain uses TRBV4-1 with TRBJ2-5; perhaps TRBD1 as D (7 bases). The length of the CDR3 is 14 residues. V lost 4 bases and J lost 1, with 10 bases in between. Germline V gene sequence: CDR1 MGHRA, CDR2 YSYEKL. This chain's CDR3 is CASSPGGTQETQYF. As DNA, the CDR3 is TGCGCCAGCAGCCCAGGGGGGACCCAAGAGACCCAGTACTTC.

This chain joins TRBV4-3 and TRBJ1-6, with TRBD1 matching over 10 bases. Germline CDR1 and CDR2: LGHNA and YSLEER. The CDR3 spans 15 residues. The V segment lost 4 bases and the J segment 8 bases; nucleotides outside the gene matches: 5. The DNA for the CDR3 is TGCGCCAGCAGCCCAACCGGGACAGGGGATTCACCCCTCCACTTT. Protein: CASSPTGTGDSPLHF.

This clonotype has more than one count but fewer than ten. J is TRBJ2-5 and V is TRBV20-1; D is unclear. The germline gives CDR1 DFQATT, CDR2 SNEGSKA (reference sequence). V was trimmed by 1 base and J by 5 bases, leaving 14 bases between them. The length of the CDR3 is 14 residues. The chain's CDR3 is CSARVSSSRETQYF. The CDR3 nucleotides read TGCAGTGCTAGAGTCTCTAGTTCTAGGGAGACCCAGTACTTC.

Only a few counts were recorded for this clonotype. The chain couples TRBV5-4 to TRBJ2-7; maybe TRBD1 (6 bases). The CDR3 runs 16 residues. The V end lost 0 bases, the J end lost 0 bases, and 13 bases lay between the germline ends. Germline CDR1 reads SGHNT; CDR2 reads YYREEE (reference sequence). The CDR3 nucleotides are TGTGCCAGCAGCTTGGAAATTCGGACAGTCTCCTACGAGCAGTACTTC. It yields the protein CASSLEIRTVSYEQYF. The variable domain in full, completed from reference TRBV5-4 and TRBJ2-7, reads ETGVTQSPTHLIKTRGQQVTLRCSSQSGHNTVSWYQQALGQGPQFIFQYYREEENGRGNFPPRFSGLQFPNYSSELNVNALELDDSALYLCASSLEIRTVSYEQYFGPGTRLTVT.

This clonotype has a handful of counts. V is TRBV15 and J is TRBJ2-1; 9 bases are shared with TRBD2. Germline CDR1 is LNHNV and CDR2 is YYDKDF (reference sequence). Unmatched junction bases numbered 12, after V lost 2 bases and J lost 7 bases. The CDR3 loop spans 17 amino acids. The CDR3 here is CATSRSPFASGKNEQFF. CDR3 coding DNA: TGTGCCACCAGCAGATCCCCCTTTGCTAGCGGGAAAAATGAGCAGTTCTTC. Full variable domain (missing parts from reference TRBV15 and TRBJ2-1): DAMVIQNPRYQVTQFGKPVTLSCSQTLNHNVMYWYQQKSSQAPKLLFHYYDKDFNNEADTPDNFQSRRPNTSFCFLDIRSPGLGDTAMYLCATSRSPFASGKNEQFFGPGTRLTVL.

This clonotype has more than one count but fewer than ten. The chain carries TRBV19 and TRBJ1-1; 7 positions match TRBD1. Germline values: CDR1 LNHDA, CDR2 SQIVND (reference sequence). V gave up 5 bases and J gave up 3 bases; unmatched junction bases: 15. This CDR3 is built from 17 residues. The CDR3 DNA is TGTGCCAGTAGTCCACCAATCCGGGACAGAATTTACACTGAAGCTTTCTTT. It is translated as CASSPPIRDRIYTEAFF.